Shown below are 2 T cell receptor beta chains from a single sample sequenced in a study of technical replicates of blood from several donors. Only in-frame clones appear in the TCRdb table, and some are missing; sequencing was by immunoSEQ multiplex PCR. The sample records around 67,000 clones, over 85% being singletons. Sequencing used T cells isolated from PBMCs. These receptors came from a human donor in good health.

This clone was seen once. This chain uses TRBV6-4 with TRBJ1-2; 7 nucleotides agree with TRBD1. V lost 3 bases to trimming and J lost 8 bases; unmatched junction nucleotides: 9. The CDR3 has 14 residues. Germline V lookup: CDR1 MRHNA, CDR2 SNTAGT. The CDR3 region is CASSERAEDRGYTF. CDR3 DNA: TGTGCCAGCAGTGAAAGGGCAGAGGACAGGGGCTACACCTTC.

The chain combines TRBV9 with TRBJ1-4, with TRBD1 as a possible D gene (5 bases). The CDR3 extends over 18 amino acids. V lost 4 bases and J 0 bases, leaving 19 bases between the germline ends. Germline-derived CDR1 and CDR2 are SGDLS and YYNGEE. CDR3 sequence reads: CASSLEIGGAATNEKLFF. CDR3 DNA sequence: TGTGCCAGCAGCCTCGAGATAGGTGGGGCCGCAACTAATGAAAAACTGTTTTTT.